This passage covers 12 T cell receptor beta chains from one sample sequenced in a study of T cell responses to AZD1222 COVID-19 vaccine. Sequencing was performed with immunoSEQ multiplex PCR; in TCRdb, only in-frame clones are kept and a portion is missing. The sample contains around 92,000 clones, about nine tenths of which appear only once. Sequencing was performed on peripheral blood, taken on day 0 of AZD1222 vaccination. Every receptor here comes from an adult in good health.

This clone came up once. This chain connects TRBV7-2 to TRBJ2-7; D possibly matches TRBD1 or TRBD2 (6 bases each). V lost 5 bases to trimming and J lost 4 bases, with 9 bases between them. This CDR3 comprises 12 residues. Germline V gene lookup returns CDR1 SGHTA and CDR2 FQGNSA. In DNA, the CDR3 is TGTGCCAGCAGCGGGGGGCCATACGAGCAGTACTTC. It yields the protein CASSGGPYEQYF.

V usage is TRBV4-1 and J usage is TRBJ1-5; a weak D match, TRBD1 (6 bases). The ends were cut back, 3 bases at V and 6 bases at J, with 12 bases in the middle. This CDR3 region has 14 residues. Looked up from germline, CDR1 is MGHRA and CDR2 is YSYEKL. The CDR3 nucleotides read TGCGCCAGCAGCCAGGCAGGGGCTATTCAGCCCCAGCATTTT. Amino acids: CASSQAGAIQPQHF.

This sequence joins TRBV7-8 and TRBJ1-5; TRBD1 might be the D (6 bases). Germline V gives CDR1 SGHVS, CDR2 FQNEAQ. CDR3 size: 15 residues. Trimming removed 2 bases from V and 3 bases from J, with 11 bases in between. The CDR3: CASSLTGTTNQPQHF. CDR3 coding DNA: TGTGCCAGCAGCTTAACCGGGACAACCAATCAGCCCCAGCATTTT.

The gene calls are TRBV10-3 and TRBJ1-2, with TRBD1 matching 7 bases. Trimming cost V 7 bases and J 4 bases; bases outside gene matches: 12. The CDR3 has 15 amino acids. Germline-derived CDR1 and CDR2 are ENHRY and SYGVKD. The CDR3 nucleotides are TGTGCCATCACCGCTACATCGACAGGGCCCTATGGCTACACCTTC. Translated: CAITATSTGPYGYTF.

This clone was seen only once. V is TRBV11-2 and J is TRBJ2-1, with 7 bases fitting TRBD2. V dropped 5 bases and J dropped 0; count of bases not matched to a gene: 7. This CDR3 spans 16 amino acids. The germline V gene encodes CDR1 SGHAT and CDR2 FQNNGV. The CDR3 loop reads CASSNLGGSSYNEQFF. The CDR3 DNA reads TGTGCCAGCAGCAATCTCGGGGGGAGCTCCTACAATGAGCAGTTCTTC.

This clone was recorded once. CDR3 sequence reads: CASSYGIAMNTGELFF. CDR3 nucleotides: TGTGCCAGCAGTTACGGGATCGCGATGAACACCGGGGAGCTGTTTTTT. V is TRBV6-5 and J is TRBJ2-2; D ambiguous. This CDR3 has 16 residues. V lost 2 bases to trimming and J lost 1 base, with 11 bases between them. Germline-derived CDR1 and CDR2 are MNHEY and SVGAGI.

The chain is built from TRBV5-1 and TRBJ2-2, with D possibly being TRBD2 (5 bases). Deletions cut 5 bases from V and 1 base from J, with 12 bases between. Germline CDR1 is SGHRS and CDR2 is YFSETQ. This CDR3 spans 15 amino acids. The CDR3 sequence: CASRSGGVNTGELFF. CDR3 DNA sequence: TGCGCCAGCAGGTCTGGAGGCGTGAACACCGGGGAGCTGTTTTTT.

This chain uses TRBV6-5 with TRBJ1-2; no clear D gene. CDR3 length equals 13 residues. The germline CDR1 and CDR2 sequences are MNHEY and SVGAGI. Trimming shortened V by 4 bases and J by 7 bases, and 13 bases separated the two germline ends. CDR3 DNA: TGTGCCAGCAGTTCGAACTTAGGAGGTGGCTACACCTTC. The encoded protein is CASSSNLGGGYTF.

The chain combines TRBV7-6 with TRBJ1-2; possibly TRBD1 for D (6 bases). The CDR3 sequence is 15 residues long. V was trimmed by 5 bases and J by 2 bases, leaving 15 bases between them. The germline V gene has CDR1 SGHVS and CDR2 FNYEAQ. CDR3 nucleotides: TGTGCCAGCAGCCCACCCGAAGGGGGAAACTATGGCTACACCTTC. Its translation is CASSPPEGGNYGYTF.

V is TRBV27 and J is TRBJ2-7, with D perhaps matching TRBD1 (6 bases). The CDR3 runs to 16 residues. Trimming stripped 4 bases from V and 2 bases from J, with 18 bases between. In germline, CDR1 is MNHEY, CDR2 SMNVEV (reference sequence). CDR3 coding DNA: TGTGCCAGCAGTTCAACTCCGGGACACGGTCCCTACGAGCAGTACTTC. Translating it yields CASSSTPGHGPYEQYF.

This rearrangement joins TRBV11-1 to TRBJ2-7, with a weak D call TRBD1 (5 bases). The germline gives CDR1 SGHAT, CDR2 FQDESV (reference sequence). The CDR3 length is 15 residues. The V gene lost 5 bases and the J gene lost 0 bases, with 14 bases spanning the gap. DNA for the CDR3: TGTGCCAGCAGCCAGGGCTGGGGCCGCTCCTACGAGCAGTACTTC. Its protein product is CASSQGWGRSYEQYF.

With regard to this clone: One end of the junction fails to match germline, which may point to a read error. V and J are TRBV6-4 and TRBJ1-4; D may be TRBD1 (5 bases). This CDR3 contains 16 residues. Germline CDR1 and CDR2: MRHNA and SNTAGT. As DNA, the CDR3 is TGTACCAGCAGTGTTTTGGGGGAGGCAACTAATGAAAAACTGTTTTTT. It is translated as CTSSVLGEATNEKLFF.